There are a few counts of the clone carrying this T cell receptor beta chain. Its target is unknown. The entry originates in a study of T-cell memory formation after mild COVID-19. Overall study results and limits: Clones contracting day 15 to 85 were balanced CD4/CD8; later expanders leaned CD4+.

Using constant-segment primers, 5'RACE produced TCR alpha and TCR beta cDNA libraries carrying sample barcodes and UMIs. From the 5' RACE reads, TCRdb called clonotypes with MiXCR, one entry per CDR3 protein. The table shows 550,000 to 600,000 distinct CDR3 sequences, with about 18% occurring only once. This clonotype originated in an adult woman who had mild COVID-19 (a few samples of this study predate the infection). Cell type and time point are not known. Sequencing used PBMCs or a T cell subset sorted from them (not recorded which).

CDR3 bases: TGCAGCGTTGAAGATCTAACAGGGGGAAACACCGGGGAGCTGTTTTTT. Amino acid sequence: CSVEDLTGGNTGELFF. V usage is TRBV29-1 and J usage is TRBJ2-2; 8 nucleotides agree with TRBD1. The CDR3 spans 16 residues. Germline V lookup: CDR1 SQVTM, CDR2 ANQGSEA. With 0 bases clipped from V and 2 bases from J, the junction kept 5 bases outside the gene matches.